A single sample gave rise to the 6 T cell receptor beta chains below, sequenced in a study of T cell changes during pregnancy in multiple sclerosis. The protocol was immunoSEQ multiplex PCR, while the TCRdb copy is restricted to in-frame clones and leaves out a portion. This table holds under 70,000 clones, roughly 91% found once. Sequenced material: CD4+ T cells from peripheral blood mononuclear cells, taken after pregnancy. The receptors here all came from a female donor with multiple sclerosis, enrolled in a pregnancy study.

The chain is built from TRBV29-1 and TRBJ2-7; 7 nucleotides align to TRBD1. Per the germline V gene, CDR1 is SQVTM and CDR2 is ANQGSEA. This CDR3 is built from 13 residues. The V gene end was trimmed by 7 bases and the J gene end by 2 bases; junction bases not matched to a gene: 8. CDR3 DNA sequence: TGCAGCGCCCGAACGGGGACAGCCTACGAGCAGTACTTC. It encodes CSARTGTAYEQYF.

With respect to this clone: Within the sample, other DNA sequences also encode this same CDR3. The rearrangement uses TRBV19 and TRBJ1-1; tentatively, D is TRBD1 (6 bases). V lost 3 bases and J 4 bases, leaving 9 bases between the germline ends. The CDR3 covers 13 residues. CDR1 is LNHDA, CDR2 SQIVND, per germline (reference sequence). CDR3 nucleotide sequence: TGTGCCAGTAGTATTACAGGGTCCACTGAAGCTTTCTTT. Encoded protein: CASSITGSTEAFF.

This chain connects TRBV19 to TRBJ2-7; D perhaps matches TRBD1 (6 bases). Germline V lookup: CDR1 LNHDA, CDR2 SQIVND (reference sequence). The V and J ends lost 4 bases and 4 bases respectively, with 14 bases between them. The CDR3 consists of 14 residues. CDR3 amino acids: CASSNRATVYEQYF. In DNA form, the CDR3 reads TGTGCCAGTAGTAACAGGGCGACCGTTTACGAGCAGTACTTC.

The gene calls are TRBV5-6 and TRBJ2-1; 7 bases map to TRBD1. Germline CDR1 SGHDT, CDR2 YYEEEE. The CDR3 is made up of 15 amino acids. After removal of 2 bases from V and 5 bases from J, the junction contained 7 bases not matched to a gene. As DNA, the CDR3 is TGTGCCAGCAGCTTAACGACAGGGTTCCACAATGAGCAGTTCTTC. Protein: CASSLTTGFHNEQFF.

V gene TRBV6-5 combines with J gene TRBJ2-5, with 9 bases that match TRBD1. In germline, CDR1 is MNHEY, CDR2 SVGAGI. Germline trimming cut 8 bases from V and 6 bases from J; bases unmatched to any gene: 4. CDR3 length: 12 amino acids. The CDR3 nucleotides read TGTGCCAGCGTTGACAGGGGGAAGACCCAGTACTTC. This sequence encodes CASVDRGKTQYF.

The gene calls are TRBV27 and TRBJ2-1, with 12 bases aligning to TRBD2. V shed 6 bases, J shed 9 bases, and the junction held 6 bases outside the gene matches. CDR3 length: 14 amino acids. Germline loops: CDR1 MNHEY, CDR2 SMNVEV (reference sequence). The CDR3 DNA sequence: TGTGCCAGCAGGCCGGGACTAGCGGGTACTGAGCAGTTCTTC. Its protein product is CASRPGLAGTEQFF.